These T cell receptor beta chains were read from a single sample in a study of T cell repertoires in cytomegalovirus infection. TCRdb reprocessed the reads via MiXCR and lists one record per CDR3 protein. The table shows about 900,000 distinct CDR3 sequences, with under 40% occurring only once. Which antigens these TCRs recognize remains unknown. Material: cultured CD8+ T cells from PBMCs, obtained from culture after CMV antigen stimulation. Receptor source: a human donor in good health (CMV status not recorded). Some clones in this sample may be carry-over from other donors' samples. The CDR3 runs from the conserved cysteine through the conserved F or W.

TRBV2	TRBJ2-1	CASSIGGSNLYNEQFF
TRBV20-1	TRBJ2-1	CSAPPGGPGNEQFF
TRBV7-3	TRBJ1-1	CASSLNGPVMGSTEAFF
TRBV3-1	TRBJ2-7	CASSHELTGRGSYEQYF
TRBV27	TRBJ1-2	CASSLKGAGIYGYTF
TRBV6-5	TRBJ2-2	CASSYSRAGELFF
TRBV7-9	TRBJ1-4	CASSLGGAYATNEKLFF
TRBV6-2/TRBV6-3	TRBJ2-3	CASTIRGGYTDTQYF
TRBV11-1	TRBJ2-7	CASSLGSGQGIYEQYF
TRBV4-1	TRBJ2-1	CASSQEFDRTVNNEQFF
TRBV7-8	TRBJ2-7	CASSFLAGTYEQYF
TRBV6-6	TRBJ2-1	CASIQQEEQFF
TRBV6-5	TRBJ2-7	CASSYLGQVSSYEQYF
TRBV15	TRBJ1-2	CATSRDTTTGTGYTF
TRBV12-3/TRBV12-4	TRBJ2-5	CASSLEGPARTQYF
TRBV6-5	TRBJ1-6	CASSYSLTGDSPLHF
TRBV7-2	TRBJ2-3	CASYDGTQYF
TRBV5-1	TRBJ1-4	CASSPGQEGWGEKLFF
TRBV25-1	TRBJ1-5	CASSEYGVRGNQPQHF
TRBV6-1	TRBJ2-3	CASSQPAGRGLEDTQYF
TRBV7-6	TRBJ2-3	CASSLWGGVPTDTQYF
TRBV4-3	TRBJ2-1	CASSMDRGLQDEQFF
TRBV7-9	TRBJ2-1	CASSSSGDEDRVLNEQFF
TRBV20-1	TRBJ2-7	CSARDGARGGYEQYF
TRBV10-3	TRBJ2-1	CAISEFRADEQFF
TRBV29-1	TRBJ1-2	CSVGSETYGYTF
TRBV5-6	TRBJ2-3	CASSDDRGALRDTQYF
TRBV29-1	TRBJ2-2	CSVEAPNTGELFF
TRBV7-2	TRBJ2-5	CASSLPTSGEETQYF
TRBV6-2/TRBV6-3	TRBJ2-1	CASSAHPGLLSYNEQFF
TRBV10-3	TRBJ1-1	CAISEPNRSEAFF
TRBV10-3	TRBJ2-1	CAISFDSGGTSNEQFF
TRBV6-5	TRBJ1-2	CASSYVSLEYGYTF
TRBV29-1	TRBJ2-3	CSVLSTGGAGDTQYF
TRBV6-2/TRBV6-3	TRBJ2-1	CASSYGGQANGYEQFF
TRBV6-6	TRBJ1-2	CASSYSPRYGYTF
TRBV7-8	TRBJ2-3	CASSLGGTSGPESSTDTQYF
TRBV27	TRBJ2-7	CASSPTGAYEQYF
TRBV12-3/TRBV12-4	TRBJ2-1	CASSFGGQGGEQFF
TRBV12-3/TRBV12-4	TRBJ2-2	CASSPPDGSPHTGELFF
TRBV12-5	TRBJ2-1	CASGWNPNRGPYNEQFF
TRBV15	TRBJ2-1	CATRQGWDEQFF
TRBV5-5	TRBJ1-1	CASSFSDRGLNTEAFF
TRBV7-6	TRBJ2-5	CASSSQRGYKETQYF
TRBV10-3	TRBJ1-1	CAISHTTEAFF
TRBV7-9	TRBJ1-1	CASSHGDTEAFF
TRBV19	TRBJ1-2	CASRGGYYGYTF
TRBV9	TRBJ1-2	CASHKPRGGYTF
TRBV6-5	TRBJ2-4	CASGTGGDEAKNIQYF
TRBV18	TRBJ1-1	CASSPPDRVLGTEAFF
TRBV6-2/TRBV6-3	TRBJ1-5	CASSYSQAINQPQHF
TRBV2	TRBJ2-3	CARATGVNTDTQYF